The subject of this entry is one T cell receptor (beta chain). It lacks a known antigen. No clone much larger than this one lies a single base away; base qualities are absent. Library creation used 5' RACE. Data came from an Illumina HiSeq 2500. A second PCR of roughly 7 to 11 cycles was run with a J-beta primer mix and a sample-barcoded 5' primer. A template-switch 5' adaptor carrying 12 random nucleotides introduced a unique molecular identifier onto each TCR beta cDNA molecule. At least 3 million CDR3-containing paired-end reads were obtained from each sample. First-strand cDNA was synthesized from all RNA with the Mint cDNA synthesis kit, primed by a TRBC-specific oligonucleotide. After uracil-DNA glycosylase treatment, a first 18-cycle PCR used universal primers M1SS and BC2_uni_R on all cDNA. Concerning the study's data processing: Each sample was normalized by randomly selecting 1 million high-quality reads, each carrying a distinct molecular identifier. Reads sharing molecular identifiers were discarded rather than binned into consensus sequences. MiTCR, run with a Q25 quality threshold and the strictest error-elimination algorithm, handled CDR3 identification, clonotype clustering and error correction. A nonparametric unseen species model with Euler transformation was used to estimate lower-bound total TCR beta diversity. The public reads were reprocessed in TCRdb via fastp at Q25 and MiXCR, keeping in-frame beta chains. Entries are consolidated by CDR3 protein sequence, retaining the most common genes and DNA. It is TCRdb's table, rather than the study itself, that gives the V and J calls and clone size. This sample has over 700,000 distinct CDR3 sequences in its table, and about 55% of those were observed once. About 42% of the sample rests with the top ten.

The sample is drawn from a study of blood T cells in healthy people across ages (dated by TCRdb to the mid-2010s). Regarding the study in general: Template switching captured roughly one uniquely barcoded TCR beta cDNA molecule per two T cells in model experiments. To avoid experimental bias, donors of different ages were randomly spread across the sequencing lanes. The donors were divided into four age groups: young (average approximately 15 years), middle-aged (approximately 39), aged (around 67) and long-lived (about 90). The study analyzed two additional independent replicas of 1 million unique cDNA reads from the same blood draw for two donors, one aged 18 to 29 and one aged 80 or older. Age-related changes in TCR beta repertoire diversity were measured in the study by deep sequencing normalized with unique cDNA molecular identifiers.

The CDR3 sequence holds 14 residues, the cysteine and phenylalanine included. The entry retains the CDR3 DNA only, 42 bases that are in frame from base 1. V lost 7 bases and J lost 2 bases; the stretch between them is 14 bases long. The germline V gene encodes CDR1 LGHDT and CDR2 YNNKEL (reference sequence). The 39 donors, aged about 6 to 95 years, were systemically healthy Caucasian individuals from Russia. Each donor gave around 9.9 milliliters of peripheral blood, collected into EDTA-treated Vacutainer tubes. Ficoll-Paque density-gradient centrifugation was used to isolate PBMCs, with at least 6.5 million per sample. Total RNA, at least 6 micrograms per sample, was extracted from PBMCs with Trizol reagent. Naive CD45RAhigh/CD27high T cell percentages were measured by flow cytometry on a PBMC aliquot from every donor. General study outcomes and caveats: Because donor CMV infection status was unknown, age-related changes in expanded clonotypes were potentially confounded. There was a strong correlation between observed TCR beta diversity and the percentage of naive T cells measured by flow cytometry. Because profiling used bulk unsorted PBMCs, naive and antigen-experienced compartments could not be compared conclusively. Observed TCR beta diversity per million T cells fell roughly linearly with age, and a significant reduction was already apparent by age approximately 41. Total diversity estimates from one million sequenced T cells were considered lower bounds and underestimates. Compared with the aged group, the long-lived group had more naive CD4+ T cells, fewer expanded clones and increased TCR diversity, a pattern suggesting age selection.

Sequenced: blood. Recombination connected TRBV3-1 to TRBJ2-5; the D region possibly corresponds to TRBD1 (6 bases align). The receptor was derived from a man aged 80 or over in good health. CDR3 loop: CASIARDNQETQYF. The base sequence is TGTGCCAGCATCGCCCGGGACAATCAAGAGACCCAGTACTTC.